This T cell receptor beta chain appears in the sequencing data of a study of shared clonotypes between healthy human individuals. The wider study: Three CD4 naive, three CD4 memory, two CD8 naive and one CD8 memory plate were used per donor. Study outcomes and limitations: Sorted-subset samples were not fully sequenced, rarefaction indicated. Few donors restricted represented genetic and exposure-history diversity.

CD4+ cells were split into CD45RA+ naive and CD45RA-negative memory subsets. A remark on this clone: The antigen is undetermined. Other DNA sequences in this specimen translate into the identical CDR3.

Profiled with immunoSEQ multiplex PCR; TCRdb holds only in-frame clones, not every one. The repertoire includes millions of clones, over 85% of them detected once, and around 0.4% sits in the top ten. Sequences were obtained from naive CD4+ T cells from PBMCs. Stated subset: CD45RA+ positively selected. This TCR came from a man between 18 and 29 years old in good health. Some clones in this sample may be carry-over from other donors' samples.

In nucleotides, the CDR3 is TGCGCCAGCAGCTCCCTGAATGAGCAGTTCTTC. Encoded protein: CASSSLNEQFF. The chain employs TRBV5-1 and TRBJ2-1; D is unresolved. This CDR3 has 11 amino acids. Trimming took 3 bases from V and 7 from J, leaving 5 bases between them. From germline, CDR1 is SGHRS and CDR2 YFSETQ.